This entry describes one TCR beta chain. Other DNA sequences in the sample encode the same CDR3. Trimming cost V 4 bases and J 2 bases, with 12 bases left between them. Germline CDR1 MGHRA, CDR2 YSYEKL. The CDR3 spans 14 residues. Produced via immunoSEQ multiplex PCR; TCRdb's table is partial and in-frame only. Of tens of thousands of clones listed, 90% to 95% are singletons. This specimen belongs to a study of graft-versus-host responses after intestinal transplantation. This clonotype was obtained from a human patient who received an intestinal transplant, so some T cells may come from the graft donor. The chain uses TRBV4-1 and TRBJ2-7; D possibly corresponds to TRBD1 (5 bases). The sample here was PBMCs, taken 16 days after intestinal transplant. CDR3: CASSPRDGPYEQYF. The CDR3 DNA reads as TGCGCCAGCAGCCCCAGGGATGGACCCTACGAGCAGTACTTC.